The clone carrying this T cell receptor beta chain was picked up a small number of times. The antigen remains undetermined. From germline, CDR1 is MGHDK and CDR2 SYGVNS. V was trimmed by 5 bases and J by 2 bases, leaving 18 bases between them. The CDR3 extends over 16 amino acids. These data originate in a study of OX40 agonist ivuxolimab in advanced cancers. Findings and limits, study-wide: Also showing low normalized T-cell clonal expansion were some of the nonresponders.

Measured with immunoSEQ multiplex PCR; TCRdb has only the in-frame clones, and not every one. The data show roughly 34,000 clones, nearly 75% seen once. The V and J genes are TRBV25-1 and TRBJ2-5, with D perhaps matching TRBD2 (6 bases). The material sequenced was CD4+ or CD8+ T cells sorted from blood, taken in a trial of the OX40 agonist ivuxolimab. The TCR originated in an adult with an advanced solid tumor such as melanoma, head and neck, liver or kidney cancer. CDR3 coding DNA: TGTGCCAGCAGTCCTCCAAGGAGGGGTAATCAAGAGACCCAGTACTTC. Its translation is CASSPPRRGNQETQYF. Variable domain in full (rest from reference TRBV25-1 and TRBJ2-5): EADIYQTPRYLVIGTGKKITLECSQTMGHDKMYWYQQDPGMELHLIHYSYGVNSTEKGDLSSESTVSRIRTEHFPLTLESARPSHTSQYLCASSPPRRGNQETQYFGPGTRLLVL.